A selection of T cell receptor beta chains follows, all from one sample in a study of OX40 agonist ivuxolimab in advanced cancers. The data were produced by immunoSEQ multiplex PCR, yet TCRdb's version contains in-frame clones alone and is incomplete. The sample comprises 92,000 or so clones, 70% to 85% of which are singletons, and under 6.5% rests with the top ten. The source material was CD4+ or CD8+ T cells sorted from blood, sampled in a trial of the OX40 agonist ivuxolimab. The receptors stem from an adult with an advanced solid tumor such as melanoma, head and neck, liver or kidney cancer. The CDR3 runs from the conserved cysteine through the conserved F or W. D genes are given only for firm matches. Not every row has a clone size; where given, it reads once, few, many or a size class.

J gene | CDR3 length | clone size | D gene | V gene | CDR3 DNA | CDR3 protein
TRBJ2-7 | 13 | few | TRBD1 | TRBV27 | TGTTCTCTCGGACAGGGGGCAAAGATTGGGCAGTACTTC | CSLGQGAKIGQYF
TRBJ2-1 | 13 | . | . | TRBV10-2 | TGCGCCAGCAAAGGACAAGCGTACAATGAGCAGTTCTTC | CASKGQAYNEQFF
TRBJ2-7 | 14 | . | TRBD2 | TRBV4-1 | TGCGCCAGCAGCCAACCTAGCGGACCCTACGAGCAGTACTTC | CASSQPSGPYEQYF
TRBJ2-7 | 16 | . | TRBD2 | TRBV7-2 | TGTGCCAGCAGCTTGACTAGCGGGGGGGTGTCCTACGAGCAGTACTTC | CASSLTSGGVSYEQYF
TRBJ2-1 | 16 | once | TRBD2 | TRBV5-1 | TGCGCCAGCAGCTGGGGACTTAGCGGGGGGTACAATGAGCAGTTCTTC | CASSWGLSGGYNEQFF
TRBJ1-1 | 11 | . | . | TRBV2 | TGTGCCAGCAGACAGGGTGCTGAAGCTTTCTTT | CASRQGAEAFF
TRBJ1-4 | 17 | . | . | TRBV4-1 | TGCGCCAGCAGCCAAGAATCCCCTTTGGGGGCTAATGAAAAACTGTTTTTT | CASSQESPLGANEKLFF
TRBJ2-2 | 14 | . | TRBD1 | TRBV2 | TGTGCCAGCAGGGGGACAGAGAACACCGGGGAGCTGTTTTTT | CASRGTENTGELFF
TRBJ2-3 | 15 | . | . | TRBV6-1 | TGTGCCAGCAGATTAGGGACCCCTTCCCACTATACGCAGTATTTT | CASRLGTPSHYTQYF
TRBJ2-5 | 18 | . | TRBD2 | TRBV19 | TGTGCCAGTAGTGACCTACTAGCGGGAGGGCGGGCGCAAGAGACCCAGTACTTC | CASSDLLAGGRAQETQYF
TRBJ1-1 | 11 | . | . | TRBV6-6 | TGTGCCAGCAGTGACAGGACTGAAGCTTTCTTT | CASSDRTEAFF
TRBJ1-4 | 15 | few | . | TRBV28 | TGTGCCAGCAGTCCCTATGGGGGGCGCCTTGAAAAACTGTTTTTT | CASSPYGGRLEKLFF
TRBJ1-1 | 18 | . | TRBD1 | TRBV4-3 | TGCGCCAGCAGCCAAGGAGCAACCGGGACAGAGGTTGGGACTGAAGCTTTCTTT | CASSQGATGTEVGTEAFF
TRBJ1-1 | 13 | . | . | TRBV30 | TGTGCCTGGAGTAGCATTTTGAACACTGAAGCTTTCTTT | CAWSSILNTEAFF
TRBJ2-7 | 14 | . | . | TRBV2 | TGTGCCAGCAGTGCGGTCGCAGGGAGATACGAGCAGTACTTC | CASSAVAGRYEQYF
TRBJ1-4 | 15 | . | . | TRBV5-4 | TGTGCCAGCAGCCTCGCGGGGCGAGTCAATGAAAAACTGTTTTTT | CASSLAGRVNEKLFF
TRBJ2-7 | 12 | . | . | TRBV11-2 | TGTGCCAGCAGCTTAGTCTTCTACGAGCAGTACTTC | CASSLVFYEQYF
TRBJ2-5 | 17 | once | . | TRBV23-1 | TGCGCCAGCAGTCAATCGTGGCGGCACAAAGGGCAAGAGACCCAGTACTTC | CASSQSWRHKGQETQYF
TRBJ1-2 | 13 | . | . | TRBV6-5 | TGTGCCAGCAGTTACGCAGGGGACTATGGCTACACCTTC | CASSYAGDYGYTF
TRBJ2-3 | 16 | . | TRBD2 | TRBV29-1 | TGCAGCGTTGGGACTAGCGCAAAATCTAGCACAGATACGCAGTATTTT | CSVGTSAKSSTDTQYF
TRBJ2-3 | 12 | . | TRBD2 | TRBV7-3 | TGTGCCAGCAGCTTGACCGGACTAGCGTGGTATTTT | CASSLTGLAWYF
TRBJ2-3 | 14 | . | . | TRBV11-1 | TGTGCCAGCAGCTTAGCGGGACCCACAGATACGCAGTATTTT | CASSLAGPTDTQYF
TRBJ2-1 | 14 | . | . | TRBV9 | TGTGCCAGCAGCCCACCGAAGGGGGACAATGAGCAGTTCTTC | CASSPPKGDNEQFF
TRBJ2-2 | 15 | . | . | TRBV4-1 | TGCGCCAGCAGCCAACCTGACGGCGGCCGCGGGGAGCTGTTTTTT | CASSQPDGGRGELFF
TRBJ2-2 | 15 | . | . | TRBV7-2 | TGTGCCAGCAGGCCGGGACACCCGAACACCGGGGAGCTGTTTTTT | CASRPGHPNTGELFF
TRBJ2-1 | 17 | . | . | TRBV7-2 | TGTGCCAGCAGCTCTTATGGCGGGGCGAGCTCCTACAATGAGCAGTTCTTC | CASSSYGGASSYNEQFF
TRBJ2-2 | 14 | . | . | TRBV15 | TGTGCCACCAGCATCGGGACGTCCACCGGGGAGCTGTTTTTT | CATSIGTSTGELFF
TRBJ2-3 | 15 | . | TRBD2 | TRBV11-2 | TGTGCCAGCAGGGAACTAGCGGCCCGCACAGATACGCAGTATTTT | CASRELAARTDTQYF
TRBJ1-5 | 15 | . | TRBD1 | TRBV6-1 | TGTGCCAGCAGGAGGGACAGGGGTATCAATCAGCCCCAGCATTTT | CASRRDRGINQPQHF
TRBJ1-5 | 15 | once | . | TRBV4-3 | TGCGCCAGCAGTCCACATTTGACTAGCAATCAGCCCCAGCATTTT | CASSPHLTSNQPQHF
TRBJ2-7 | 15 | once | TRBD2 | TRBV27 | TGTGCCAGCAGTTCCCCCTCAGCGGGGCACTACGAGCAGTACTTC | CASSSPSAGHYEQYF
TRBJ2-7 | 13 | . | . | TRBV5-6 | TGTGCCAGCAGCTTCTTGTCGGGATTAGAGCAGTACTTC | CASSFLSGLEQYF
TRBJ2-7 | 15 | few | . | TRBV4-1 | TGCGCCAGCAGCCACCTTGGGGAGGGGGAGCGCGAGCAGTACTTC | CASSHLGEGEREQYF
TRBJ2-1 | 15 | . | . | TRBV15 | TGTGCCACCAGCAGAGAACAGGCTTGGGACAATGAGCAGTTCTTC | CATSREQAWDNEQFF
TRBJ2-7 | 15 | . | TRBD2 | TRBV7-6 | TGTGCCAGCAGCCTTCGACTAGCGGGGGCCTACGAGCAGTACTTC | CASSLRLAGAYEQYF